This T cell receptor beta chain emerged from a study of OX40 agonist ivuxolimab in advanced cancers. Trimming pared 0 bases from V and 8 bases from J, leaving 11 bases between. Germline CDR1 reads SGHTA; CDR2 reads FQGTGA. The CDR3 has 14 amino acids. Sequencing was performed with immunoSEQ multiplex PCR; in TCRdb, only in-frame clones are kept and a portion is missing. The sample gives 50,000 or so clones, approximately 90% of which show up once; around 8.7% is in the top ten. The sample here was CD4+ or CD8+ T cells sorted from blood, taken in a trial of the OX40 agonist ivuxolimab. This chain joins TRBV7-3 and TRBJ2-1, with D possibly matching TRBD1 (7 bases). The receptor's source is an adult with an advanced solid tumor such as melanoma, head and neck, liver or kidney cancer. The CDR3 coding sequence is TGTGCCAGCAGCTTAACGCCAGGGGGGCATGAGCAGTTCTTC. Its protein product is CASSLTPGGHEQFF.